This record concerns one TCR beta chain sequence. No antigen is known for it. Base quality data are lacking; no much larger clone is found one base away. The data originate from a study of OX40 agonist ivuxolimab in advanced cancers. Notes on the research overall: The costimulatory receptor OX40 (CD134) was targeted by ivuxolimab, a fully human IgG2 agonistic monoclonal antibody. Intravenous ivuxolimab was administered to patients every 2 weeks at six dose levels: 0.01, 0.1, 0.3, 1.5, 3 and 10 mg/kg. Of the approximately 53 patients in dose escalation, 19 had hepatocellular carcinoma, some 15 had melanoma, 9 had renal cell carcinoma and 9 had head and neck cancer. A male proportion of 70% to 90% and a mean age of roughly 55 years, ranging from about 20 to 79, were recorded for the dose-escalation cohort. Prior anti-PD-1, anti-PD-L1 or anti-CTLA-4 therapy was permitted, and checkpoint inhibitors had been received by under 50% of dose-escalation patients. Three dose-escalation patients achieved partial responses, one with hepatocellular carcinoma and two with cutaneous melanoma. The purpose of peripheral TCRbeta sequencing was to test whether ivuxolimab changed TCR sequence diversity and led to clonal T-cell expansion. The paper covers the monotherapy dose-escalation part of the phase I ivuxolimab trial, which included N of about 51 patients.

What the work shows at the level of the full study, not this receptor alone: Low levels of normalized T-cell clonal expansion were also seen in some patients who did not respond. Partial responders in the 0.1-3.0 mg/kg groups had among the lowest normalized peripheral clonal expansion, especially among CD8+ T cells. At doses of 0.1 to 3.0 mg/kg, clonal expansion of both CD4+ and CD8+ T cells in blood was seen between baseline and week 6. After ivuxolimab, more expanded clones were found on average in CD8+ T cells than in CD4+ T cells. Antigen specificity was not determined for the clonally expanded peripheral T cells.

Patients with a history of autoimmune disease or receiving systemic immunosuppression were excluded from the trial. Peripheral blood for TCR sequencing was collected from all dose cohorts at baseline, on cycle 4 day 1, and on cycle 7 day 1. The samples were drawn from a first-in-human, open-label, multicenter phase I dose-escalation trial of ivuxolimab. Adults with locally advanced or metastatic head and neck squamous cell, hepatocellular, melanoma or renal cell carcinoma were enrolled in the trial. Before TCR sequencing, CD4+ T cells and CD8+ T cells were sorted from peripheral blood as separate populations. CDR1 and CDR2 (SGDLS, YYNGEE) derive from the germline V gene. The CDR3 runs 12 amino acids, cysteine and phenylalanine included. Of the read, only the CDR3 DNA is kept; its 36 bases are in frame from base 1. V was cut back by 0 bases and J by 6 bases, leaving a gap of 7 bases between them. To sequence the TCRbeta CDR3 region, genomic DNA was isolated from the sorted cells. The immunoSEQ Assay was used for sequencing of TCRbeta CDR3 regions. The source is immuneACCESS, and TCRdb retained only in-frame sequences with V and J called. Part of the clones is not carried over; for the studies checked, unresolved V genes explain less than half of this, and the remainder is unexplained. The sample table holds around 47,000 clones, of which around 84% were seen once. About 15% of the sample is in the top ten clones.

The chain uses TRBV9 and TRBJ2-7; the D gene assignment is ambiguous. This material consisted of CD4+ or CD8+ T cells sorted from blood, taken in a trial of the OX40 agonist ivuxolimab. The clonotype originates from an adult with an advanced solid tumor such as melanoma, head and neck, liver or kidney cancer. The nucleotide sequence reads TGTGCCAGCAGCGTAGATCGTGGCGAGCAGTACTTC. The encoded protein is CASSVDRGEQYF.